This T cell receptor beta chain was identified in a study of cytomegalovirus exposure and HLA in healthy donors. Overall study results and limits: What was likely a sequencing artifact was a cluster of highly shared sequence variants.

This clone was recorded once. Its antigen is still unknown. Germline assignment: CDR1 MDHEN and CDR2 SYDVKM. Between the trimmed V and J ends, which lost 8 bases and 8 bases, there was a span of 22 bases. The CDR3 runs to 15 residues. 13 Jbeta primers and 60 Vbeta primers were used for the PCR. Clones were read by immunoSEQ multiplex PCR, and TCRdb kept only the in-frame ones, dropping some. This sample yields 90,000 to 120,000 clones, of which around 77% are seen a single time; roughly 3.9% belongs to the top ten. This clonotype originated in a male donor in good health and CMV-seronegative. Sequencing was done on a sample of PBMCs. The chain links TRBV28 to TRBJ2-1, with D possibly TRBD2 on 6 matching bases. The CDR3 DNA reads as TGTGCCAGCTTTCGTAGCCCCGGGTGGGGGGATGAGCAGTTCTTC. Amino acids: CASFRSPGWGDEQFF. The full variable domain, with the rest looked up from reference TRBV28 and TRBJ2-1, is DVKVTQSSRYLVKRTGEKVFLECVQDMDHENMFWYRQDPGLGLRLIYFSYDVKMKEKGDIPEGYSVSREKKERFSLILESASTNQTSMYLCASFRSPGWGDEQFFGPGTRLTVL.